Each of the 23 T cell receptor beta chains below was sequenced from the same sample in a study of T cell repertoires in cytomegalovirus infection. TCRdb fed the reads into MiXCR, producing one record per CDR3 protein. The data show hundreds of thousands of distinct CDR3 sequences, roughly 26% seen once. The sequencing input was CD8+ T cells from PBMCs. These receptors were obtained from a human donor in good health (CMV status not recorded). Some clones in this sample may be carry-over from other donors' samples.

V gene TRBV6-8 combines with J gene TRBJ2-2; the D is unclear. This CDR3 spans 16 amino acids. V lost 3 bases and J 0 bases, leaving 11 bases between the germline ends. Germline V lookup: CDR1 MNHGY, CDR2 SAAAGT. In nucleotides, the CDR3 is TGTGCCAGCAGTTATTCGGCAGGAGCGAACACCGGGGAGCTGTTTTTT. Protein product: CASSYSAGANTGELFF.

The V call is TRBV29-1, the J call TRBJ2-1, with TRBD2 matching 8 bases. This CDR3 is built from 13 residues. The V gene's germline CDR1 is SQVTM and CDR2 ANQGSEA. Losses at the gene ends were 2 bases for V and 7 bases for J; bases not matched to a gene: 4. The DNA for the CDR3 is TGCAGCGTTGAAAACCGGGGGGGGAATGAGCAGTTCTTC. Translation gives CSVENRGGNEQFF.

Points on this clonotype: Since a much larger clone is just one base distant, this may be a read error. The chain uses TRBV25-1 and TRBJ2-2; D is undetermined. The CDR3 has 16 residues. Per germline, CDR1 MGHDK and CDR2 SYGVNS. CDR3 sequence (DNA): TGTGCCAACAGTGAATCCAGGCAAATGAACACCGGGGAGCTGTTTTTT. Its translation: CANSESRQMNTGELFF. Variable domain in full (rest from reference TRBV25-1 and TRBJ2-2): EADIYQTPRYLVIGTGKKITLECSQTMGHDKMYWYQQDPGMELHLIHYSYGVNSTEKGDLSSESTVSRIRTEHFPLTLESARPSHTSQYLCANSESRQMNTGELFFGEGSRLTVL.

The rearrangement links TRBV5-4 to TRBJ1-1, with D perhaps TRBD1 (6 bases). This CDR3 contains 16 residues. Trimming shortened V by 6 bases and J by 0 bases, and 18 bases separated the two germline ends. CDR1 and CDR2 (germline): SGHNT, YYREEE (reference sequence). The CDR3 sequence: CASTLNSRGLNTEAFF. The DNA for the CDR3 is TGTGCCAGCACCCTAAACTCCAGGGGCCTGAACACTGAAGCTTTCTTT.

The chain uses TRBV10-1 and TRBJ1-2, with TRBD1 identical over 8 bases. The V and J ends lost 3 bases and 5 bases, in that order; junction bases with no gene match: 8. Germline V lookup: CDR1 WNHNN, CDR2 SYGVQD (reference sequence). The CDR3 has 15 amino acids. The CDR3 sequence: CASSERTGREYGYTF. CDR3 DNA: TGCGCCAGCAGTGAAAGGACAGGGCGGGAGTATGGCTACACCTTC.

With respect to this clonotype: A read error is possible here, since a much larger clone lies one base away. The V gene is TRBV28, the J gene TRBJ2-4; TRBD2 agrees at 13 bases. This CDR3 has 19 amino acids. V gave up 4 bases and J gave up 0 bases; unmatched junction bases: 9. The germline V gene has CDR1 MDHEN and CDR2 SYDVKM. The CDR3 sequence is CASSSGLAGNILAKNIQYF. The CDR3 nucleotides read TGTGCCAGCAGTTCGGGACTAGCGGGGAACATTTTAGCCAAAAACATTCAGTACTTC.

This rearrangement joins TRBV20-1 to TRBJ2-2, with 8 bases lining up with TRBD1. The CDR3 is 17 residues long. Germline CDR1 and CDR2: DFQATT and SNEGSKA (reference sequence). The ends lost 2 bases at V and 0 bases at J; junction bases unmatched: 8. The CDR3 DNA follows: TGCAGTGCTAGACCCTACAGGACAGGGCCGAACACCGGGGAGCTGTTTTTT. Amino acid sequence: CSARPYRTGPNTGELFF.

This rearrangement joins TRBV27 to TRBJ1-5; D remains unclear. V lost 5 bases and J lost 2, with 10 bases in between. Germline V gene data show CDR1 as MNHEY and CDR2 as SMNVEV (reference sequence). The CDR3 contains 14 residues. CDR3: CASSQYSGNQPQHF. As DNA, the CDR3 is TGTGCCAGCAGTCAGTACAGTGGCAATCAGCCCCAGCATTTT.

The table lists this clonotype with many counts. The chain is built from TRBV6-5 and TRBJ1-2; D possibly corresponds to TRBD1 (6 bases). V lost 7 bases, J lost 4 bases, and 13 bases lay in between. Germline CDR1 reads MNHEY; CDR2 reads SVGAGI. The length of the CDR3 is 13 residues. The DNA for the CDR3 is TGTGCCAGCACCCCGACAGGTTCCTATGGCTACACCTTC. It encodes CASTPTGSYGYTF.

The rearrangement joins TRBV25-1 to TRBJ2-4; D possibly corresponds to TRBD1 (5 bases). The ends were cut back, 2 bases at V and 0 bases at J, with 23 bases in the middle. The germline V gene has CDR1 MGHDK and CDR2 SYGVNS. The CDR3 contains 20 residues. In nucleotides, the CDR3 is TGTGCCAGCAGTGAACTTCTCCCGACAAGTCCAGGGCAAGCCAAAAACATTCAGTACTTC. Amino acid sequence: CASSELLPTSPGQAKNIQYF. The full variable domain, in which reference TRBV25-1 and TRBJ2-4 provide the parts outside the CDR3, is EADIYQTPRYLVIGTGKKITLECSQTMGHDKMYWYQQDPGMELHLIHYSYGVNSTEKGDLSSESTVSRIRTEHFPLTLESARPSHTSQYLCASSELLPTSPGQAKNIQYFGAGTRLSVL.

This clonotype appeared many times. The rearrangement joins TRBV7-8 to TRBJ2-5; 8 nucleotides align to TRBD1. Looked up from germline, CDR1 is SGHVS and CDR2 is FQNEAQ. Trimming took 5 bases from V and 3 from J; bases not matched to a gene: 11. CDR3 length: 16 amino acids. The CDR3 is CASSLPGRGREETQYF. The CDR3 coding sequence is TGTGCCAGCAGCCTCCCCGGCAGGGGGCGCGAAGAGACCCAGTACTTC.

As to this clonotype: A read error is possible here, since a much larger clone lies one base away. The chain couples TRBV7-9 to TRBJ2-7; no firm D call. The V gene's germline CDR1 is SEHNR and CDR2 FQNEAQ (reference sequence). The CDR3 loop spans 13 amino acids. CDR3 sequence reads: CVSSFLGTHEQYF. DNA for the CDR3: TGTGTCAGCAGCTTTCTGGGAACCCACGAGCAGTACTTC.

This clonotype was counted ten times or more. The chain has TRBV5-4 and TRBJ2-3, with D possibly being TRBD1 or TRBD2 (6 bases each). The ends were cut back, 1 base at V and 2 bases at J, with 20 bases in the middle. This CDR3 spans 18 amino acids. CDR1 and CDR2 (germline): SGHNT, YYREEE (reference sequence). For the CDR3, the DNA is TGTGCCAGCAGCTTGTATTACGGAGGGACAACCTACACAGATACGCAGTATTTT. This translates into CASSLYYGGTTYTDTQYF.

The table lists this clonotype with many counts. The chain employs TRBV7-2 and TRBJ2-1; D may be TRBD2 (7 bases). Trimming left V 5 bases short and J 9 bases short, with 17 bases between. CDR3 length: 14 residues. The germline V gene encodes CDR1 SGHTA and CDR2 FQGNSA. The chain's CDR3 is CASSPEGGGIEQFF. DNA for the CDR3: TGTGCCAGCAGCCCAGAAGGGGGGGGAATTGAGCAGTTCTTC.

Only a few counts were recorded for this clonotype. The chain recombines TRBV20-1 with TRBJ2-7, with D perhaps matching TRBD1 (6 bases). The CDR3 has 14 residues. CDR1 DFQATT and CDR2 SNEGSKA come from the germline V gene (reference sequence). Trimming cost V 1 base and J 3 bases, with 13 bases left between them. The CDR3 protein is CSARVLGQRYEQYF. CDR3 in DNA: TGCAGTGCTAGAGTCTTGGGACAACGCTACGAGCAGTACTTC.

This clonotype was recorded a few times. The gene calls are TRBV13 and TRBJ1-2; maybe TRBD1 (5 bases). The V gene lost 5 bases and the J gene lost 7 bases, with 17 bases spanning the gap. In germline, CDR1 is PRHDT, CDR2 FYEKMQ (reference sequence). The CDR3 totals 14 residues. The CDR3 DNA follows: TGTGCCAGCAGCACCCGGGACGGGCCTTTTGGCTACACCTTC. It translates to CASSTRDGPFGYTF.

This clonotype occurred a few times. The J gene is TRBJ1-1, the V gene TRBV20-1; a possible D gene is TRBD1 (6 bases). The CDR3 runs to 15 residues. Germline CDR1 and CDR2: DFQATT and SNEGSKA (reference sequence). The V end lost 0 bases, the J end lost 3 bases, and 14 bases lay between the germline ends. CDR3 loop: CSARDFIRGDTEAFF. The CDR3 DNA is TGCAGTGCTAGAGATTTTATTAGGGGGGACACTGAAGCTTTCTTT.

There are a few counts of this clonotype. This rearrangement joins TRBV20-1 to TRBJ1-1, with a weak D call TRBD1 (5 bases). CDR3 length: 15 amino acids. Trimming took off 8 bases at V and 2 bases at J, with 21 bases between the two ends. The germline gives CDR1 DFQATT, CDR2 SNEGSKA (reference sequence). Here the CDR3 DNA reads TGCAGTTCTCTTCCTTTCCGGGACGGAAACACTGAAGCTTTCTTT. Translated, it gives CSSLPFRDGNTEAFF.

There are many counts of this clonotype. CDR3 DNA sequence: TGTGCCAGCAGTTTTCGGACAGGACCAAATCAGCCCCAGCATTTT. Its translation: CASSFRTGPNQPQHF. V and J are TRBV2 and TRBJ1-5; TRBD1 agrees at 7 bases. Per the germline V gene, CDR1 is SNHLY and CDR2 is FYNNEI. The CDR3 has 15 amino acids. V lost 5 bases to trimming and J lost 4 bases; unmatched junction nucleotides: 8.

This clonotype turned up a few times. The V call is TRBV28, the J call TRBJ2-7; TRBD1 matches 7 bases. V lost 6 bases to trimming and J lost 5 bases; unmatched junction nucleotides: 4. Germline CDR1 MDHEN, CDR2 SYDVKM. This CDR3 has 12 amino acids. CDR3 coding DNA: TGTGCCAGCAGGACAGGGACGCACGAGCAGTACGTC. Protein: CASRTGTHEQYV.

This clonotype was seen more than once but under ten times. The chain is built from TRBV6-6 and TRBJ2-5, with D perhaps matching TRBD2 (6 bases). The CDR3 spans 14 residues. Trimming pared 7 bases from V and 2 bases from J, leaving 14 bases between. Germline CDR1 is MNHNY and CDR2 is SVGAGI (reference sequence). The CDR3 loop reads CASTLIGGQETQYF. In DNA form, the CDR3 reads TGTGCCAGCACTTTGATCGGGGGACAAGAGACCCAGTACTTC.

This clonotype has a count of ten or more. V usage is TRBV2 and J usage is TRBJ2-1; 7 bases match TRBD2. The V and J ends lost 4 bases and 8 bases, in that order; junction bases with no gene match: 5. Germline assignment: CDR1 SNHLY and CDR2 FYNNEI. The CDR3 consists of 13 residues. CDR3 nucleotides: TGTGCCAGCAGTGGGGGGACTACGTATGAGCAGTTCTTC. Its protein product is CASSGGTTYEQFF.

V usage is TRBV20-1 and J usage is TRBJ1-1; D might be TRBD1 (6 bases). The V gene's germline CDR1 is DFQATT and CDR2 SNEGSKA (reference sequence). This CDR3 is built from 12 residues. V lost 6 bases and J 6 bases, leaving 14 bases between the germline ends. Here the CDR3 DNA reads TGCAGTGCCCCAGAACAGGGTCCTGAAGCTTTCTTT. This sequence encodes CSAPEQGPEAFF.